What follows are 16 T cell receptor beta chains derived from one specimen sequenced in a study of molecular identifiers for immune sequencing clone quantification. TCRdb processed the PCR reads anew with MiXCR; each CDR3 protein has one entry. This table holds about 640,000 distinct CDR3 sequences, 15% to 20% found once. The specimen was naive CD8+ T cells from blood, with Jurkat cell RNA spiked in. Subset described: FACS-sorted CD8+CD4-CCR7+CD45RA+ naive T cells. These TCRs come from a human donor in good health. Some libraries in this study had Jurkat cell RNA spiked in.

This clonotype was counted many times. The chain recombines TRBV7-9 with TRBJ2-3, with 8 bases lining up with TRBD1. This CDR3 has 16 residues. Germline V CDR1 and CDR2: SEHNR, FQNEAQ (reference sequence). V shed 2 bases, J shed 2 bases, and the junction held 6 bases outside the gene matches. CDR3 DNA sequence: TGTGCCAGCAGCTTATCTCAGGGGGCTGTCACAGATACGCAGTATTTT. Its translation is CASSLSQGAVTDTQYF.

This clonotype was counted at least ten times. This chain links TRBV20-1 with TRBJ1-2; 10 bases match TRBD1. Germline CDR1 is DFQATT and CDR2 is SNEGSKA (reference sequence). V lost 5 bases, J lost 2 bases, and 8 bases stayed unmatched. The CDR3 is 15 residues long. CDR3 nucleotide sequence: TGCAGTGCTGAGTCCGGGACAGGGGCGAACTATGGCTACACCTTC. Translating it yields CSAESGTGANYGYTF.

This clonotype was seen repeatedly, ten times or more. The chain employs TRBV4-1 and TRBJ2-7; D is perhaps TRBD1 (5 bases). Trimming took 3 bases from V and 3 from J, leaving 12 bases between them. Germline V lookup: CDR1 MGHRA, CDR2 YSYEKL. The CDR3 loop spans 14 amino acids. The CDR3 is CASSHRDLHYEQYF. The CDR3 DNA follows: TGCGCCAGCAGCCACAGGGATCTCCACTACGAGCAGTACTTC.

The V and J genes are TRBV13 and TRBJ2-7, with 7 bases fitting TRBD2. From germline, CDR1 is PRHDT and CDR2 FYEKMQ (reference sequence). The CDR3 is 15 residues long. Trimming at V came to 0 bases and at J to 4 bases, leaving 6 bases not matched to a gene. The CDR3 reads CASSLGRGEGYEQYF. Written as DNA, the CDR3 is TGTGCCAGCAGCTTAGGTCGGGGGGAGGGTTACGAGCAGTACTTC.

This clonotype came up many times. The V gene is TRBV28, the J gene TRBJ2-7; 7 bases are a match to TRBD2. The trim removed 2 bases at V and 1 base at J, leaving 11 bases unmatched. This CDR3 region has 17 residues. The germline CDR1 and CDR2 sequences are MDHEN and SYDVKM. The CDR3 here is CASSLRELAPGSYEQYF. The CDR3 DNA follows: TGTGCCAGCAGTTTACGCGAACTAGCGCCAGGATCCTACGAGCAGTACTTC.

The rearrangement links TRBV28 to TRBJ1-1, with D hard to call. Per the germline V gene, CDR1 is MDHEN and CDR2 is SYDVKM. The CDR3 consists of 14 residues. The V end lost 6 bases, the J end lost 2 bases, and 13 bases lay between the germline ends. The DNA for the CDR3 is TGTGCCAGCAGGACCCTAGACGGAAACACTGAAGCTTTCTTT. This sequence encodes CASRTLDGNTEAFF.

This clonotype came up a few times. One base away lies a much larger clone, so this may be a sequencing read error. Since the CDR3 does not end with the conserved phenylalanine or tryptophan, this likely comes from a read error. The rearrangement uses TRBV4-3 and TRBJ1-1; perhaps TRBD1 as D (5 bases). The germline CDR1 and CDR2 sequences are LGHNA and YSLEER. V was cut by 0 bases and J by 5 bases, with 16 bases left in between. CDR3 length: 16 amino acids. DNA of the CDR3: TGCGCCAGCAGCCAAGATTTTCTTCAGGGCACTACTGAAGCTTTCCTT. Translating it yields CASSQDFLQGTTEAFL.

The J gene is TRBJ1-3, the V gene TRBV18; D unclear. Trimming took 2 bases from V and 0 from J, leaving 8 bases between them. Germline V gene sequence: CDR1 KGHSH, CDR2 LQKENI. The CDR3 spans 15 residues. The CDR3 sequence: CASSPGWVSGNTIYF. The DNA for the CDR3 is TGTGCCAGCTCACCAGGATGGGTCTCTGGAAACACCATATATTTT.

The table lists this clonotype with a few counts. The chain couples TRBV27 to TRBJ2-6; 10 positions match TRBD1. The J segment lost 3 bases and the V segment lost 5 bases, leaving 4 bases of the junction unmatched. Per germline, CDR1 MNHEY and CDR2 SMNVEV (reference sequence). CDR3 length: 16 amino acids. CDR3 in DNA: TGTGCCAGCAGTAGGACAGGGGGATATGGGGCCAACGTCCTGACTTTC. Translation: CASSRTGGYGANVLTF.

At least ten counts were recorded for this clonotype. This chain joins TRBV12-3 or TRBV12-4 and TRBJ1-1; D is unresolved. The CDR3 is 14 amino acids. V was shortened by 3 bases and J by 0 bases, with 8 bases between the two germline ends. The CDR3 loop is CASSFSLMNTEAFF. The CDR3 DNA follows: TGTGCCAGCAGTTTTTCCCTGATGAACACTGAAGCTTTCTTT.

CDR3 bases: TGTGCCAGCTCACCAAGTGGACAGGGGGCCAAAAACATTCAGTACTTC. Translating it yields CASSPSGQGAKNIQYF. The V gene is TRBV18, the J gene TRBJ2-4; 9 bases line up with TRBD1. This CDR3 is built from 16 residues. J gave up 1 base and V 2 bases, and 3 bases lay outside the gene matches. The germline CDR1 and CDR2 sequences are KGHSH and LQKENI.

There are many counts of this clonotype. J is TRBJ2-7 and V is TRBV7-9; D might be TRBD2 (5 bases). Germline V gives CDR1 SEHNR, CDR2 FQNEAQ (reference sequence). The V end was cut by 7 bases, the J end by 5 bases, with 18 bases between. There are 14 residues in the CDR3. CDR3 region: CASTSTEAVDEQYF. The CDR3 DNA reads as TGTGCCAGCACCTCGACGGAGGCCGTCGACGAGCAGTACTTC.

This clonotype came up many times. The chain uses TRBV28 and TRBJ2-7; the D gene could be TRBD1 or TRBD2 (6 bases each). This CDR3 comprises 13 residues. The V end lost 2 bases, the J end lost 5 bases, and 10 bases lay between the germline ends. Germline-derived CDR1 and CDR2 are MDHEN and SYDVKM. The CDR3 reads CASSLPGADEQYF. In DNA form, the CDR3 reads TGTGCCAGCAGTTTACCGGGGGCCGACGAGCAGTACTTC.

This clonotype was seen a handful of times. The chain carries TRBV20-1 and TRBJ2-7; the D gene is possibly TRBD1 (5 bases). The CDR3 has 14 amino acids. Per germline, CDR1 DFQATT and CDR2 SNEGSKA (reference sequence). V was pared by 0 bases and J by 6 bases, with 15 bases between. DNA of the CDR3: TGCAGTGCTAGAGATCACCCAGGGTCAATCGAGCAGTACTTC. Its translation is CSARDHPGSIEQYF.

This clonotype was picked up a small number of times. The CDR3 bases are TGTGCCAGTAGTATAACGGCCGGACTAAATGAGCAGTTCTTC. Translation: CASSITAGLNEQFF. The rearrangement links TRBV19 to TRBJ2-1; perhaps TRBD2 as D (6 bases). This CDR3 region has 14 residues. From germline, CDR1 is LNHDA and CDR2 SQIVND (reference sequence). The V and J ends lost 2 bases and 7 bases respectively, with 12 bases between them.

Concerning this clonotype itself: A much larger clone differs by one base, so this may be a read error. The chain couples TRBV9 to TRBJ2-7; possible D gene TRBD1, 6 bases. The CDR3 sequence is 15 residues long. Germline assignment: CDR1 SGDLS and CDR2 YYNGEE. Trimming removed 6 bases at V and 6 bases at J, with 22 bases between. The CDR3 DNA follows: TGTGCCAGCACCTTGGGGGCGGGTGATCTCGGCGAGCAGTACTTC. This encodes CASTLGAGDLGEQYF.